One T cell receptor beta chain is described in this entry. CDR1 and CDR2 (germline): SQVTM, ANQGSEA. V was pared by 0 bases and J by 8 bases, with 13 bases between. The CDR3 is made up of 13 amino acids. This sample was taken from a study of blood T cell repertoires in COVID-19. Study information: COVID-19 samples, acute and convalescent, were from the United States, Italy and Spain.

TCRdb's table, derived via immunoSEQ multiplex PCR, lists solely in-frame clones and lacks some. Of some 150,000 clones in the sample, about 89% were seen once. This clonotype was obtained from a man aged 55 to 70 with active or convalescent COVID-19. The gene calls are TRBV29-1 and TRBJ1-2; TRBD1 might be the D (5 bases). Sequences were obtained from peripheral blood. This CDR3 is CSVEDQRGSGYTF. The CDR3, as DNA: TGCAGCGTTGAAGATCAAAGGGGTAGCGGCTACACCTTC.